The 26 T cell receptor beta chains presented below share a single source sample, sequenced in a study of sequential checkpoint blockade in melanoma. Treatment described: randomized to nivolumab then ipilimumab (arm A) or the reverse (arm B). The repertoire was sequenced with immunoSEQ multiplex PCR; TCRdb's copy has only in-frame clones and lacks some. This sample carries approximately 10,000 clones, 60% to 75% of them seen once, and the ten largest clones take about 35%. The specimen was CD8+ T cells sorted from blood (inferred from file names), collected from a patient given nivolumab and ipilimumab in sequence. The source is a human donor with melanoma.

The chain joins TRBV4-3 to TRBJ2-2, with D tentatively TRBD2 (7 bases). V was clipped by 4 bases and J by 4 bases, with 16 bases between them. The CDR3 totals 16 residues. The germline CDR1 and CDR2 sequences are LGHNA and YSLEER. The CDR3 DNA follows: TGCGCCAGCAGCCGCGACAGGCGCGGGGGCACCGGGGAGCTGTTTTTT. Residues: CASSRDRRGGTGELFF.

This chain connects TRBV4-3 to TRBJ2-5, with D perhaps TRBD1 (6 bases). Germline CDR1 and CDR2: LGHNA and YSLEER. Trimming shortened V by 4 bases and J by 5 bases, and 23 bases separated the two germline ends. This CDR3 contains 17 residues. CDR3 protein: CASSPTPGQGMMETQYF. The DNA for the CDR3 is TGCGCCAGCAGCCCAACGCCCGGGCAGGGGATGATGGAGACCCAGTACTTC.

The J gene is TRBJ2-1, the V gene TRBV20-1; the D is unclear. This CDR3 is built from 11 residues. Per the germline V gene, CDR1 is DFQATT and CDR2 is SNEGSKA (reference sequence). Trimming shortened V by 2 bases and J by 10 bases, and 9 bases separated the two germline ends. The CDR3 loop reads CSARWLVEQFF. The DNA of the CDR3 is TGCAGTGCTAGATGGCTGGTCGAGCAGTTCTTC.

This clone has just a few counts. This chain uses TRBV9 with TRBJ2-7; the match to TRBD1 covers 7 bases. V shed 3 bases, J shed 3 bases, and the junction held 3 bases outside the gene matches. Looked up from germline, CDR1 is SGDLS and CDR2 is YYNGEE. The CDR3 extends over 13 amino acids. The CDR3 nucleotides read TGTGCCAGCAGCGAGGGACAGTACTACGAGCAGTACTTC. This translates into CASSEGQYYEQYF. Full variable domain (missing parts from reference TRBV9 and TRBJ2-7): DSGVTQTPKHLITATGQRVTLRCSPRSGDLSVYWYQQSLDQGLQFLIQYYNGEERAKGNILERFSAQQFPDLHSELNLSSLELGDSALYFCASSEGQYYEQYFGPGTRLTVT.

The CDR3 DNA follows: TGTGCCAGCAGTACACAGGGGGGGGCGAGGGGCTACACCTTC. Translated: CASSTQGGARGYTF. The chain couples TRBV6-1 to TRBJ1-2; 8 bases agree with TRBD1. The junction had 10 bases not matched to a gene; V was cut back by 5 bases and J by 8 bases. CDR1 MNHNS and CDR2 SASEGT come from the germline V gene. The CDR3 runs 14 residues.

The chain is built from TRBV9 and TRBJ2-7; TRBD2 aligns across 8 bases. Germline V gives CDR1 SGDLS, CDR2 YYNGEE. J lost 1 base, V lost 4 bases, and 4 bases had no gene match. The CDR3 covers 14 residues. The CDR3 reads CASSPSGGSYEQYF. CDR3 sequence (DNA): TGTGCCAGCAGCCCCTCGGGGGGGTCCTACGAGCAGTACTTC.

Concerning this clone itself: This sample also contains other DNA sequences that code for the same CDR3. The chain has TRBV27 and TRBJ2-7; 7 nucleotides align to TRBD1. The CDR3 is 15 residues long. The trim removed 1 base at V and 2 bases at J, leaving 5 bases unmatched. Looked up from germline, CDR1 is MNHEY and CDR2 is SMNVEV (reference sequence). The CDR3 DNA is TGTGCCAGCAGTTTATTGAGGGACAGAGCCTACGAGCAGTACTTC. It specifies CASSLLRDRAYEQYF.

This clone was detected only once. The genes are TRBV6-6 and TRBJ2-2; TRBD1 matches 11 bases. The CDR3 runs to 13 residues. Germline trimming cut 8 bases from V and 8 bases from J; bases unmatched to any gene: 4. Germline V gene data show CDR1 as MNHNY and CDR2 as SVGAGI (reference sequence). CDR3 protein: CASWTGGSGELFF. The CDR3 region has the DNA TGTGCCAGCTGGACAGGGGGCTCTGGGGAGCTGTTTTTT.

This sequence joins TRBV9 and TRBJ1-4; no clear D gene. The CDR3 is 15 residues long. CDR1 and CDR2 from the germline V gene are SGDLS and YYNGEE. Trimming left V 0 bases short and J 6 bases short, with 12 bases between. CDR3 in amino acids: CASSVDGGIYEKLFF. For the CDR3, the DNA is TGTGCCAGCAGCGTAGACGGAGGAATCTATGAAAAACTGTTTTTT.

V is TRBV4-3 and J is TRBJ2-2; the D gene is possibly TRBD1 (6 bases). The V end lost 1 base, the J end lost 7 bases, and 10 bases lay between the germline ends. CDR3 length: 14 residues. From germline, CDR1 is LGHNA and CDR2 YSLEER. The DNA for the CDR3 is TGCGCCAGCAGCCAAGGAACAGGGCACGGGGAGCTGTTTTTT. This sequence encodes CASSQGTGHGELFF.

The rearrangement joins TRBV7-9 to TRBJ2-5; TRBD2 is a possible D gene (6 bases). The CDR3 length is 12 residues. In germline, CDR1 is SEHNR, CDR2 FQNEAQ (reference sequence). Trimming took off 5 bases at V and 7 bases at J, with 11 bases between the two ends. The CDR3 nucleotides are TGTGCCAGCAGCCCGGGGGTGGGGACCCAGTACTTC. Translation gives CASSPGVGTQYF. Full variable domain (rest looked up from reference TRBV7-9 and TRBJ2-5): DTGVSQNPRHKITKRGQNVTFRCDPISEHNRLYWYRQTLGQGPEFLTYFQNEAQLEKSRLLSDRFSAERPKGSFSTLEIQRTEQGDSAMYLCASSPGVGTQYFGPGTRLLVL.

The DNA of the CDR3 is TGTGCCAGCAGCACTCGGGACAGGGGTTTTGGCTACACCTTC. This codes for CASSTRDRGFGYTF. The chain couples TRBV9 to TRBJ1-2, with 10 bases aligning to TRBD1. Germline trimming cut 4 bases from V and 7 bases from J; bases unmatched to any gene: 7. The length of the CDR3 is 14 residues. From germline, CDR1 is SGDLS and CDR2 YYNGEE.

This clone appeared a few times. V is TRBV7-8 and J is TRBJ2-3; TRBD2 is a possible D gene (6 bases). V lost 6 bases and J lost 6, with 16 bases in between. Germline V gives CDR1 SGHVS, CDR2 FQNEAQ. CDR3 length: 14 residues. The CDR3 reads CASRKEGPRDTQYF. The CDR3 region has the DNA TGTGCCAGCAGGAAGGAGGGACCTAGGGATACGCAGTATTTT.

This sequence joins TRBV27 and TRBJ1-5, with D maybe TRBD1 (5 bases). Germline V gene sequence: CDR1 MNHEY, CDR2 SMNVEV (reference sequence). Trimming left V 5 bases short and J 6 bases short, with 17 bases between. There are 15 residues in the CDR3. The CDR3 nucleotides are TGTGCCAGCAGTCTCCGTTGGGGGGAGAGTCAGCCCCAGCATTTT. It yields the protein CASSLRWGESQPQHF.

The rearrangement links TRBV30 to TRBJ2-7, with a possible D match to TRBD2 (6 bases). CDR1 and CDR2 from the germline V gene are GTSNPN and SVGIG (reference sequence). This CDR3 spans 13 amino acids. Trimming left V 4 bases short and J 7 bases short, with 17 bases between. CDR3 in DNA: TGTGCCTGGACCGGGGAGGCGGAGGGTGAGCAGTACTTC. It codes for CAWTGEAEGEQYF.

The gene calls are TRBV7-9 and TRBJ2-7; 7 bases align to TRBD1. The length of the CDR3 is 15 residues. The ends lost 7 bases at V and 1 base at J; junction bases unmatched: 10. The germline V gene encodes CDR1 SEHNR and CDR2 FQNEAQ (reference sequence). CDR3 amino acids: CASNSDRPGSYEQYF. In DNA, the CDR3 is TGTGCCAGCAATTCGGACAGGCCGGGATCCTACGAGCAGTACTTC.

The rearrangement uses TRBV7-2 and TRBJ2-7; 11 bases align to TRBD2. The CDR3 totals 14 residues. V shed 5 bases and J 7 bases; nucleotides not matched to a gene: 7. CDR1 SGHTA and CDR2 FQGNSA come from the germline V gene. CDR3 coding DNA: TGTGCCAGCAGCCAGGGACTAGCGGTGGGGGAGCAGTACTTC. It translates to CASSQGLAVGEQYF. The full variable domain, with the rest looked up from reference TRBV7-2 and TRBJ2-7, is GAGVSQSPSNKVTEKGKDVELRCDPISGHTALYWYRQSLGQGLEFLIYFQGNSAPDKSGLPSDRFSAERTGGSVSTLTIQRTQQEDSAVYLCASSQGLAVGEQYFGPGTRLTVT.

This clone was detected a few times. CDR3 in amino acids: CASSLTLLLAKNIQYF. The CDR3 DNA is TGTGCCAGCAGCTTAACCCTACTTCTAGCCAAAAACATTCAGTACTTC. The rearrangement links TRBV7-2 to TRBJ2-4; D unresolved. Trimming removed 2 bases at V and 0 bases at J, with 11 bases between. Germline-derived CDR1 and CDR2 are SGHTA and FQGNSA. The CDR3 extends over 16 amino acids.

The genes are TRBV6-6 and TRBJ2-2, with a weak D call TRBD1 (6 bases). Per germline, CDR1 MNHNY and CDR2 SVGAGI (reference sequence). V was cut by 5 bases and J by 4 bases, with 17 bases left in between. The CDR3 is 16 amino acids. CDR3 DNA sequence: TGTGCCAGCAGTCCCCGGGGCAGGGGATTCACCGGGGAGCTGTTTTTT. Encoded protein: CASSPRGRGFTGELFF.

The chain recombines TRBV2 with TRBJ2-7; unclear D gene. Germline loops: CDR1 SNHLY, CDR2 FYNNEI. The germline V and J ends were trimmed by 3 bases and 0 bases, with 12 bases remaining between them. The CDR3 spans 15 residues. This chain's CDR3 is CASSDGAISSYEQYF. The CDR3 DNA reads TGTGCCAGCAGTGATGGAGCGATCAGCTCCTACGAGCAGTACTTC. Based on the CDR3 plus reference TRBV2 and TRBJ2-7, the full variable domain is EPEVTQTPSHQVTQMGQEVILRCVPISNHLYFYWYRQILGQKVEFLVSFYNNEISEKSEIFDDQFSVERPDGSNFTLKIRSTKLEDSAMYFCASSDGAISSYEQYFGPGTRLTVT.

The chain uses TRBV19 and TRBJ2-2; TRBD1 aligns across 11 bases. The junction had 10 bases not matched to a gene; V was cut back by 3 bases and J by 4 bases. The CDR3 has 18 amino acids. Germline-derived CDR1 and CDR2 are LNHDA and SQIVND (reference sequence). For the CDR3, the DNA is TGTGCCAGTAGTATCTATTGGACAGGGGGCGTCGGCACCGGGGAGCTGTTTTTT. Translating gives CASSIYWTGGVGTGELFF.

This chain connects TRBV9 to TRBJ2-7; D possibly corresponds to TRBD2 (5 bases). The V end was cut by 7 bases, the J end by 2 bases, with 7 bases between. CDR1 and CDR2 (germline): SGDLS, YYNGEE. CDR3 length: 11 amino acids. CDR3 residues: CASGGAYEQYF. The CDR3, as DNA: TGTGCCAGCGGAGGAGCCTACGAGCAGTACTTC.

This clone was counted between two and nine times. The chain has TRBV14 and TRBJ2-5; D possibly corresponds to TRBD1 (7 bases). Deletions cut 6 bases from V and 4 bases from J, with 15 bases between. The CDR3 totals 14 residues. Germline CDR1 SGHDN, CDR2 FVKESK. CDR3 sequence reads: CASRQGRSGETQYF. CDR3 nucleotides: TGTGCCAGCAGACAGGGGAGGTCAGGAGAGACCCAGTACTTC.

The J gene is TRBJ2-5, the V gene TRBV7-7; 9 bases agree with TRBD1. The J call is doubtful: the DNA matches TRBJ2-7 better. Germline V lookup: CDR1 SSHAT, CDR2 FNYEAQ (reference sequence). The CDR3 loop spans 14 amino acids. The CDR3 region has the DNA TGTGCTAGCGCATCGGGGACAGGGAAGCACGAGCAGTACTTC. This gives the protein CASASGTGKHEQYF.

The rearrangement joins TRBV7-9 to TRBJ2-5; 11 bases align to TRBD2. Looked up from germline, CDR1 is SEHNR and CDR2 is FQNEAQ (reference sequence). The CDR3 consists of 17 residues. V dropped 5 bases and J dropped 5; count of bases not matched to a gene: 13. The CDR3 DNA follows: TGTGCCAGCAGCCCGAGGTCTCTAGCGGGAGGCAGGGAGACCCAGTACTTC. Translated, it gives CASSPRSLAGGRETQYF.

The chain recombines TRBV7-2 with TRBJ2-7; the match to TRBD2 covers 7 bases. This CDR3 spans 17 amino acids. The V gene end was trimmed by 0 bases and the J gene end by 6 bases; junction bases not matched to a gene: 14. Germline V gene sequence: CDR1 SGHTA, CDR2 FQGNSA. CDR3 DNA: TGTGCCAGCAGCTTAGCAACAACTAGCGTCGGGATTGGCGAGCAGTACTTC. As protein: CASSLATTSVGIGEQYF.